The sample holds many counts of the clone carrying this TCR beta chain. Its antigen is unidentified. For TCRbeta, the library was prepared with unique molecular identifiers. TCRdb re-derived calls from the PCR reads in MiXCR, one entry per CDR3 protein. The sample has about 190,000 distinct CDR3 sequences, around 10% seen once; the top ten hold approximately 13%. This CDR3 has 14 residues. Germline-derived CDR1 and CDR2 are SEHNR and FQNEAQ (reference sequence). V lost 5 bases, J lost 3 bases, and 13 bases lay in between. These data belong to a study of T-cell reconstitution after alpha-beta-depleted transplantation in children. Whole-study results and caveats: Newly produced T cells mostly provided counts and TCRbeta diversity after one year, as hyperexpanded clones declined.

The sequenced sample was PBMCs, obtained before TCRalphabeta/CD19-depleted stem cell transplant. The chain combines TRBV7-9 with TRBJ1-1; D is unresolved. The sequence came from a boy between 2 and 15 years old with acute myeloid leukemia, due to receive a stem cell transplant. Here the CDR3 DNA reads TGTGCCAGCAGCCGGGCAAGCGTCTACACTGAAGCTTTCTTT. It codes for CASSRASVYTEAFF.